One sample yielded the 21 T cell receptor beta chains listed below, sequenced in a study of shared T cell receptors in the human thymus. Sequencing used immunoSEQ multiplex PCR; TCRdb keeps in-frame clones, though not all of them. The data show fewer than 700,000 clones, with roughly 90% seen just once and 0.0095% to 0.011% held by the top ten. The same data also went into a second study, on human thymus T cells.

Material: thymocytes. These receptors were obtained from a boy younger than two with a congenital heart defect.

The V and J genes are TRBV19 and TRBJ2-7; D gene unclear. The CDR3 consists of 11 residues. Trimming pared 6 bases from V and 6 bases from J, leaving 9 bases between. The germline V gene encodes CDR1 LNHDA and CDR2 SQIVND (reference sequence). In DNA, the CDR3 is TGTGCCAGTAGGGCAGGTCCCGAGCAGTACTTC. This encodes CASRAGPEQYF.

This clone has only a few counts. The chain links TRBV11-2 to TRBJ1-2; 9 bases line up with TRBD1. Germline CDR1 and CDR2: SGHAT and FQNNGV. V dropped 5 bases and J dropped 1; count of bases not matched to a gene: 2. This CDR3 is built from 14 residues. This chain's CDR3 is CASSPTGGNYGYTF. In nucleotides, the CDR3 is TGTGCCAGCAGCCCGACAGGGGGTAACTATGGCTACACCTTC.

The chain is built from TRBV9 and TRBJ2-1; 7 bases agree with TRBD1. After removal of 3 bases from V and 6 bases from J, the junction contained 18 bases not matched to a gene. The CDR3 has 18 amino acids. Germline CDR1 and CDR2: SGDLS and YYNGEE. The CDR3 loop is CASSASRDSSPVLNEQFF. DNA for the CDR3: TGTGCCAGCAGCGCGTCCCGGGACAGTTCCCCGGTCCTCAATGAGCAGTTCTTC.

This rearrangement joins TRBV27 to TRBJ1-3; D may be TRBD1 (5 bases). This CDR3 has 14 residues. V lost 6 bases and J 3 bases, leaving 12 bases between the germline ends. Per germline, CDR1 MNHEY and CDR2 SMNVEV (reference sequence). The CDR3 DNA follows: TGTGCCAGCAGGGGCGGGACCTTTGGAAACACCATATATTTT. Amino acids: CASRGGTFGNTIYF.

Here the CDR3 reads CASSAAGGARYNEQFF. The CDR3 coding sequence is TGTGCCAGCAGTGCAGCGGGAGGGGCTAGGTACAATGAGCAGTTCTTC. The chain joins TRBV11-2 to TRBJ2-1, with 10 bases aligning to TRBD2. The CDR3 has 16 residues. J was trimmed by 4 bases and V by 6 bases; bases with no gene match: 9. Germline V gene data show CDR1 as SGHAT and CDR2 as FQNNGV.

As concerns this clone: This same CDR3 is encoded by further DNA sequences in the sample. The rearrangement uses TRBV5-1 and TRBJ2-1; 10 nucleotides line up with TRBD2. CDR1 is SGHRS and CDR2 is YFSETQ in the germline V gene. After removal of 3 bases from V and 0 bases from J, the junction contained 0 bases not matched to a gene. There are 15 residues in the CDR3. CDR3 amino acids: CASSSSGSSYNEQFF. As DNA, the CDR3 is TGCGCCAGCAGCTCTAGCGGGAGCTCCTACAATGAGCAGTTCTTC. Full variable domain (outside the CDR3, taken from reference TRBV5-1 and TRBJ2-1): KAGVTQTPRYLIKTRGQQVTLSCSPISGHRSVSWYQQTPGQGLQFLFEYFSETQRNKGNFPGRFSGRQFSNSRSEMNVSTLELGDSALYLCASSSSGSSYNEQFFGPGTRLTVL.

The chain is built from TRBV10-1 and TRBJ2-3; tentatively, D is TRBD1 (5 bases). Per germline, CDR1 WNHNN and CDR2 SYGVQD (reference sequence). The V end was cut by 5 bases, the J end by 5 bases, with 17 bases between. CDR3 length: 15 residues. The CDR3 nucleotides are TGCGCCAGCAGTCTGGGCAGGGTAAAACAAGATACGCAGTATTTT. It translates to CASSLGRVKQDTQYF.

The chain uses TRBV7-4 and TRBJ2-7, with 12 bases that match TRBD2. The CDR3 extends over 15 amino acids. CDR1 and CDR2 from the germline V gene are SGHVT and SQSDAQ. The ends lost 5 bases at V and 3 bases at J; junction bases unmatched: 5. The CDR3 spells CASSGTSGFYYEQYF. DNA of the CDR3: TGTGCCAGCAGCGGGACTAGCGGGTTTTACTACGAGCAGTACTTC.

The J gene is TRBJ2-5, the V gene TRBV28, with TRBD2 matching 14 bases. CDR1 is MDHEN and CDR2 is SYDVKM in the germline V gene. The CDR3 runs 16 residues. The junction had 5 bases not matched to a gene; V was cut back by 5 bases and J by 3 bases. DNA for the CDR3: TGTGCCAGCAGTGGAGGACTAGCGGGAGGAGAAGAGACCCAGTACTTC. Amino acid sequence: CASSGGLAGGEETQYF.

CDR3 loop: CASSSGTDYEQYF. DNA for the CDR3: TGTGCCAGCAGCTCCGGGACAGACTACGAGCAGTACTTC. J is TRBJ2-7 and V is TRBV7-2, with 7 positions matching TRBD1. The CDR3 consists of 13 residues. CDR1 is SGHTA, CDR2 FQGNSA, per germline. After removal of 4 bases from V and 3 bases from J, the junction contained 3 bases not matched to a gene.

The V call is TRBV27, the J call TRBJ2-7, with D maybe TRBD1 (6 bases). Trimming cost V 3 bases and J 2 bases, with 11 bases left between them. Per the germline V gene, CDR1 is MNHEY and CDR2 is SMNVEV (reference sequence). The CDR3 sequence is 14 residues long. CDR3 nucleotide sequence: TGTGCCAGCAGTTTTGGGACACGGACCTACGAGCAGTACTTC. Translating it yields CASSFGTRTYEQYF.

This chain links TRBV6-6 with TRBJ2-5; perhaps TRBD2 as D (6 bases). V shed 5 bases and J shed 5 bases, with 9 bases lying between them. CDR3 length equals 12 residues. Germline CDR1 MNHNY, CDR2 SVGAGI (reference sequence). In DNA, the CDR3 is TGTGCCAGCAGTCCGCGGGGCGAGACCCAGTACTTC. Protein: CASSPRGETQYF.

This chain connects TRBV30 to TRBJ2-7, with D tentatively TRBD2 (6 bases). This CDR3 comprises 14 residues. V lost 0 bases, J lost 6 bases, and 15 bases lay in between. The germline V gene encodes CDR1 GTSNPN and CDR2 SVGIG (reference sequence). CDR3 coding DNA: TGTGCCTGGAGTGTATACGGGAGCTGGTCCGAGCAGTACTTC. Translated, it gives CAWSVYGSWSEQYF.

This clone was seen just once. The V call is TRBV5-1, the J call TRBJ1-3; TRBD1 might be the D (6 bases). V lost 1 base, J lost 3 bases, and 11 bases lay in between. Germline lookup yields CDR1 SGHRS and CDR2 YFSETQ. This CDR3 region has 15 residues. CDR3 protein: CASSLPGGGGNTIYF. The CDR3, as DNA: TGCGCCAGCAGCTTGCCGGGGGGCGGTGGAAACACCATATATTTT.

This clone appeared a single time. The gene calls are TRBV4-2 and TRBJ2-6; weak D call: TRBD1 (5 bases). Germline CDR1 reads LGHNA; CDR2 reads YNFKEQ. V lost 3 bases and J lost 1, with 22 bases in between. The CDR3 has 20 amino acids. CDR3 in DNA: TGTGCCAGCAGCCAGGAAGGACATCCTTCTACAGTATCTGGGGCCAACGTCCTGACTTTC. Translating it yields CASSQEGHPSTVSGANVLTF.

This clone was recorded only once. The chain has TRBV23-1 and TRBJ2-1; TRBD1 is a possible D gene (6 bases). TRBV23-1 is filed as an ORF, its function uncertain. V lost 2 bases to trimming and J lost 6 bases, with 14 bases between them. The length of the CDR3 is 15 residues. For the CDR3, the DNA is TGCGCCAGCAGTCAAAACAGGGTGGGTGGCAATGAGCAGTTCTTC. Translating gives CASSQNRVGGNEQFF.

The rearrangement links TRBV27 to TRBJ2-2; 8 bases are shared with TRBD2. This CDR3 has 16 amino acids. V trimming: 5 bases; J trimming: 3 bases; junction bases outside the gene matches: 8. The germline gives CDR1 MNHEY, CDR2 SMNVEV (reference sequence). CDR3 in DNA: TGTGCCAGCAGTCCGTATAGCGGGATACACACCGGGGAGCTGTTTTTT. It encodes CASSPYSGIHTGELFF.

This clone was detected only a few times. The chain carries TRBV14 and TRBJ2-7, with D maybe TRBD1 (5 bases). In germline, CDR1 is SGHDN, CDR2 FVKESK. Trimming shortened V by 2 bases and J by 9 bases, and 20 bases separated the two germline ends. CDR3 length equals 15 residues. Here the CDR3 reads CASSQMYQGWTTQYF. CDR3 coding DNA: TGTGCCAGCAGCCAAATGTACCAGGGATGGACCACGCAGTACTTC.

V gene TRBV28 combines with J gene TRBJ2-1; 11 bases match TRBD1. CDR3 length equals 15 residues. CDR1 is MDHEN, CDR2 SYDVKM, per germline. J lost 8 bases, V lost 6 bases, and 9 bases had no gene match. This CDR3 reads CASRRDRGEEDEQFF. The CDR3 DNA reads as TGTGCCAGCAGGCGGGACAGGGGGGAAGAGGATGAGCAGTTCTTC.

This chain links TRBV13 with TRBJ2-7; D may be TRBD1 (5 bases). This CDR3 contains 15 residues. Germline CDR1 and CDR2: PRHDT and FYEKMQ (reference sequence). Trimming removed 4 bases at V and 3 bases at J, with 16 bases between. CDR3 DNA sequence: TGTGCCAGCAGCTCAAGGGGCCACTTGAACTACGAGCAGTACTTC. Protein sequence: CASSSRGHLNYEQYF. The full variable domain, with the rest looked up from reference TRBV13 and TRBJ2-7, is AAGVIQSPRHLIKEKRETATLKCYPIPRHDTVYWYQQGPGQDPQFLISFYEKMQSDKGSIPDRFSAQQFSDYHSELNMSSLELGDSALYFCASSSRGHLNYEQYFGPGTRLTVT.

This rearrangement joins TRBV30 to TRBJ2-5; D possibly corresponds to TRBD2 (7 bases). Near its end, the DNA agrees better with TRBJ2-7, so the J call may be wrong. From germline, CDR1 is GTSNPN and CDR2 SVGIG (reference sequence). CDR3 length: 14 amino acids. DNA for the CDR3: TGTGCCTGGAGTCTGAGGGGGGGGGCCTACGAGCAGTACTTC. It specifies CAWSLRGGAYEQYF.